The clone carrying this TCR beta chain came up a few times. Its antigen is currently unknown. This sample was taken from a study of post-analysis software for immune sequencing data. For the study at large: The patients showed relapsing-remitting, secondary progressive and progressive-relapsing multiple sclerosis courses. Study-wide findings and caveats: By F measure, strong co-clustering occurred among samples prepared in the same batch. Patients carried roughly 5 TRBV segments more frequently than controls did, and TRBV5-6, TRBV5-1 and TRBV20-1 were among them.

cDNA libraries of TCR beta carried unique molecular identifiers. cDNA molecules numbering about 480,000 came from approximately 0.91 to 9.4 million T cells. TCRdb passed the PCR reads through MiXCR, listing each CDR3 protein once. The data show some 240,000 distinct CDR3 sequences, 30% to 45% seen once. With 9 bases removed from V and 7 bases from J, the gap between germline ends came to 13 bases. The germline CDR1 and CDR2 sequences are SGHVS and FQNEAQ. This CDR3 comprises 13 residues. The origin of this receptor is a girl aged 10-17 years with multiple sclerosis. The sequencing sample was made of blood. The rearrangement uses TRBV7-8 and TRBJ1-6; D is ambiguous. This CDR3 is CASNRSPNSPLHF. The CDR3 region has the DNA TGTGCCAGTAACCGGTCGCCCAATTCACCCCTCCACTTT.